The 27 T cell receptor beta chains listed next were all sequenced from one sample in a study of OX40 agonist ivuxolimab in advanced cancers. The repertoire was sequenced with immunoSEQ multiplex PCR; TCRdb's copy has only in-frame clones and lacks some. The data hold roughly 93,000 clones, with less than 85% observed a single time. Specimen: CD4+ or CD8+ T cells sorted from blood, collected in a trial of the OX40 agonist ivuxolimab. These receptors came from an adult with an advanced solid tumor such as melanoma, head and neck, liver or kidney cancer.

V usage is TRBV7-2 and J usage is TRBJ2-7, with TRBD2 identical over 8 bases. The trim removed 1 base at V and 3 bases at J, leaving 11 bases unmatched. The CDR3 runs to 17 residues. The germline gives CDR1 SGHTA, CDR2 FQGNSA. The chain's CDR3 is CASSLVAGMVTFYEQYF. The CDR3 DNA sequence: TGTGCCAGCAGCTTAGTAGCGGGGATGGTCACCTTCTACGAGCAGTACTTC.

This chain uses TRBV27 with TRBJ2-3, with D perhaps matching TRBD1 (7 bases). V lost 5 bases to trimming and J lost 1 base, with 16 bases between them. The CDR3 contains 16 residues. From germline, CDR1 is MNHEY and CDR2 SMNVEV (reference sequence). DNA for the CDR3: TGTGCCAGCAGTCCCCGACAGGGAGGAGGCACAGATACGCAGTATTTT. Protein sequence: CASSPRQGGGTDTQYF.

The chain carries TRBV6-5 and TRBJ1-1, with D possibly being TRBD1 (5 bases). CDR1 is MNHEY and CDR2 is SVGAGI in the germline V gene. Trimming took 6 bases from V and 3 from J, leaving 11 bases between them. The CDR3 consists of 13 residues. The CDR3 reads CASSLGADTEAFF. In DNA, the CDR3 is TGTGCCAGCAGCCTCGGGGCCGACACTGAAGCTTTCTTT.

V usage is TRBV6-5 and J usage is TRBJ1-2, with 7 bases lining up with TRBD1. From germline, CDR1 is MNHEY and CDR2 SVGAGI. The CDR3 is made up of 11 amino acids. CDR3 sequence (DNA): TGTCCGACAGGGTCGGCCTATGGCTACACCTTC. It translates to CPTGSAYGYTF.

V usage is TRBV2 and J usage is TRBJ1-6; D may be TRBD1 (5 bases). Trimming stripped 5 bases from V and 7 bases from J, with 18 bases between. The CDR3 runs to 16 residues. CDR1 is SNHLY, CDR2 FYNNEI, per germline. The CDR3 DNA reads as TGTGCCAGCAGTTTCCGCGCCGGGACGGAAAATTCACCCCTCCACTTT. This codes for CASSFRAGTENSPLHF.

This clone was detected only once. The rearrangement joins TRBV15 to TRBJ1-5; D possibly corresponds to TRBD1 (5 bases). With 0 bases removed from V and 4 bases from J, the gap between germline ends came to 13 bases. Germline CDR1 and CDR2: LNHNV and YYDKDF (reference sequence). The CDR3 is 16 residues long. The chain's CDR3 is CATSRDAGTANQPQHF. The CDR3 DNA is TGTGCCACCAGCAGAGATGCCGGGACGGCGAATCAGCCCCAGCATTTT. The whole variable domain, remainder taken from reference TRBV15 and TRBJ1-5, is DAMVIQNPRYQVTQFGKPVTLSCSQTLNHNVMYWYQQKSSQAPKLLFHYYDKDFNNEADTPDNFQSRRPNTSFCFLDIRSPGLGDTAMYLCATSRDAGTANQPQHFGDGTRLSIL.

The chain links TRBV6-5 to TRBJ1-2; D not certain. CDR3 length equals 12 residues. The ends were cut back, 4 bases at V and 8 bases at J, with 11 bases in the middle. The V gene's germline CDR1 is MNHEY and CDR2 SVGAGI. CDR3 sequence reads: CASSLVVGGYTF. CDR3 coding DNA: TGTGCCAGCAGTTTAGTGGTGGGCGGCTACACCTTC.

The chain couples TRBV4-3 to TRBJ2-5, with a tentative D call TRBD1 (6 bases). The CDR3 length is 15 residues. The ends were cut back, 0 bases at V and 2 bases at J, with 10 bases in the middle. CDR1 LGHNA and CDR2 YSLEER come from the germline V gene. CDR3 sequence: CASSQEEGQQETQYF. In DNA, the CDR3 is TGCGCCAGCAGCCAAGAAGAGGGACAACAAGAGACCCAGTACTTC.

The chain employs TRBV18 and TRBJ1-6; TRBD1 might be the D (6 bases). V was trimmed by 3 bases and J by 7 bases, leaving 13 bases between them. Germline CDR1 and CDR2: KGHSH and LQKENI. The CDR3 contains 15 residues. The CDR3 region is CASSPLDRENSPLHF. The CDR3 DNA sequence: TGTGCCAGCTCACCTCTGGACAGAGAGAATTCACCCCTCCACTTT. Full variable domain (remainder filled in from reference TRBV18 and TRBJ1-6): NAGVMQNPRHLVRRRGQEARLRCSPMKGHSHVYWYRQLPEEGLKFMVYLQKENIIDESGMPKERFSAEFPKEGPSILRIQQVVRGDSAAYFCASSPLDRENSPLHFGNGTRLTVT.

This clone was observed a single time. The rearrangement uses TRBV19 and TRBJ1-4; the D is unclear. This CDR3 region has 13 residues. Germline values: CDR1 LNHDA, CDR2 SQIVND (reference sequence). Trimming pared 5 bases from V and 8 bases from J, leaving 12 bases between. CDR3 in amino acids: CASSARGEEKLFF. CDR3 in DNA: TGTGCCAGTAGTGCCCGGGGTGAGGAAAAACTGTTTTTT.

The V gene is TRBV18, the J gene TRBJ1-1; D not certain. Between the trimmed V and J ends, which lost 1 base and 0 bases, there was a span of 12 bases. CDR1 KGHSH and CDR2 LQKENI come from the germline V gene. CDR3 length: 16 amino acids. This chain's CDR3 is CASSPLPLTLNTEAFF. The CDR3 nucleotides are TGTGCCAGCTCACCACTCCCACTCACCCTGAACACTGAAGCTTTCTTT.

The CDR3 nucleotides are TGTGCCAGCTCAGCGGAGCGGAACACTGAAGCTTTCTTT. Protein sequence: CASSAERNTEAFF. The rearrangement joins TRBV18 to TRBJ1-1; no clear D gene. The ends were cut back, 5 bases at V and 1 base at J, with 8 bases in the middle. CDR1 and CDR2 from the germline V gene are KGHSH and LQKENI. CDR3 length: 13 residues.

This clone was recorded once. The chain has TRBV7-2 and TRBJ2-7; TRBD2 aligns across 11 bases. The V gene end was trimmed by 0 bases and the J gene end by 3 bases; junction bases not matched to a gene: 10. This CDR3 comprises 18 residues. Germline assignment: CDR1 SGHTA and CDR2 FQGNSA. The DNA for the CDR3 is TGTGCCAGCAGCTTAGCGGGACCTCTAGCGGGAGGAGACTACGAGCAGTACTTC. It translates to CASSLAGPLAGGDYEQYF. The whole variable domain, remainder taken from reference TRBV7-2 and TRBJ2-7, is GAGVSQSPSNKVTEKGKDVELRCDPISGHTALYWYRQSLGQGLEFLIYFQGNSAPDKSGLPSDRFSAERTGGSVSTLTIQRTQQEDSAVYLCASSLAGPLAGGDYEQYFGPGTRLTVT.

The chain employs TRBV5-8 and TRBJ2-1; 14 bases match TRBD2. Germline V CDR1 and CDR2: SGHTS, YDEGEE. This CDR3 contains 16 residues. Losses at the gene ends were 5 bases for V and 11 bases for J; bases not matched to a gene: 12. The CDR3 coding sequence is TGTGCCAGCAGTTTCTCGATCGGGACTAGCGGGAGAAAGCAGTTCTTC. Protein: CASSFSIGTSGRKQFF.

The count of this clone is one. V and J are TRBV5-3 and TRBJ2-1; no firm D call. TRBV5-3 is sorted into the ORF group, with uncertain function. CDR3 length: 15 residues. Trimming left V 2 bases short and J 0 bases short, with 9 bases between. CDR3 protein: CARSFVQSSYNEQFF. The CDR3 nucleotides read TGTGCCAGAAGCTTTGTCCAGAGCTCCTACAATGAGCAGTTCTTC.

The DNA for the CDR3 is TGTGCCAGCAGCGCCCAAGAGACCCAGTACTTC. It translates to CASSAQETQYF. This sequence joins TRBV11-2 and TRBJ2-5; D not certain. The length of the CDR3 is 11 residues. V was clipped by 5 bases and J by 1 base, with 2 bases between them. The germline CDR1 and CDR2 sequences are SGHAT and FQNNGV.

The V and J genes are TRBV11-2 and TRBJ2-7; D may correspond to TRBD1 or TRBD2 (5 bases each). CDR1 and CDR2 from the germline V gene are SGHAT and FQNNGV. Between the trimmed V and J ends, which lost 5 bases and 9 bases, there was a span of 20 bases. This CDR3 is built from 14 residues. The CDR3 here is CASSPAGASPTQYF. For the CDR3, the DNA is TGTGCCAGCAGCCCCGCCGGGGCCTCACCCACGCAGTACTTC.

The chain joins TRBV18 to TRBJ1-3; 7 nucleotides align to TRBD1. V dropped 4 bases and J dropped 2; count of bases not matched to a gene: 2. Germline-derived CDR1 and CDR2 are KGHSH and LQKENI. The CDR3 is 14 amino acids. CDR3 loop: CASSRDSPGNTIYF. DNA for the CDR3: TGTGCCAGCTCACGGGACAGTCCTGGAAACACCATATATTTT.

The chain recombines TRBV23-1 with TRBJ1-4, with TRBD1 identical over 8 bases. TRBV23-1 is annotated as an ORF whose role is uncertain. The V gene end was trimmed by 4 bases and the J gene end by 8 bases; junction bases not matched to a gene: 9. The CDR3 has 15 residues. In DNA, the CDR3 is TGCGCCAGCAGTCTAAGGACAGGGCGTCGCGAAAAACTGTTTTTT. It codes for CASSLRTGRREKLFF.

There are a few counts of this clone. CDR3 amino acids: CASSSLGTEGSPLHF. CDR3 nucleotides: TGCGCCAGCAGCTCCCTAGGGACAGAGGGTTCACCCCTCCACTTT. This chain uses TRBV5-1 with TRBJ1-6, with 7 nucleotides matching TRBD1. Trimming cost V 3 bases and J 9 bases; bases outside gene matches: 9. Germline V lookup: CDR1 SGHRS, CDR2 YFSETQ. The CDR3 runs 15 residues.

This clone turned up a few times. V is TRBV4-3 and J is TRBJ2-3; 15 bases match TRBD2. V trimming: 1 base; J trimming: 5 bases; junction bases outside the gene matches: 4. The CDR3 is 17 residues long. Germline loops: CDR1 LGHNA, CDR2 YSLEER. CDR3 in amino acids: CASSQGTSGGARDTQYF. CDR3 sequence (DNA): TGCGCCAGCAGCCAAGGGACTAGCGGGGGGGCCAGAGATACGCAGTATTTT.

The chain has TRBV7-2 and TRBJ1-1, with D possibly TRBD1 on 6 matching bases. This CDR3 contains 15 residues. Germline CDR1 SGHTA, CDR2 FQGNSA. Trimming removed 2 bases at V and 1 base at J, with 11 bases between. CDR3 region: CASSLIRGRNTEAFF. The CDR3 region has the DNA TGTGCCAGCAGCTTAATAAGGGGGAGGAACACTGAAGCTTTCTTT. The full variable domain, rest sourced from reference TRBV7-2 and TRBJ1-1, is GAGVSQSPSNKVTEKGKDVELRCDPISGHTALYWYRQSLGQGLEFLIYFQGNSAPDKSGLPSDRFSAERTGGSVSTLTIQRTQQEDSAVYLCASSLIRGRNTEAFFGQGTRLTVV.

The rearrangement links TRBV29-1 to TRBJ2-1; weak D call: TRBD1 (5 bases). V was shortened by 2 bases and J by 7 bases, with 6 bases between the two germline ends. The germline gives CDR1 SQVTM, CDR2 ANQGSEA. The CDR3 extends over 11 amino acids. The CDR3 DNA reads as TGCAGCGTTGAAAAGGGGAATGAGCAGTTCTTC. It translates to CSVEKGNEQFF.

This clone was recorded only once. V usage is TRBV19 and J usage is TRBJ2-6; D might be TRBD1 (6 bases). The CDR3 consists of 17 residues. Trimming cost V 7 bases and J 2 bases, with 18 bases left between them. The germline CDR1 and CDR2 sequences are LNHDA and SQIVND (reference sequence). CDR3 loop: CASTADSPGAGANVLTF. The CDR3 DNA sequence: TGTGCCAGTACCGCCGATAGCCCAGGGGCTGGGGCCAACGTCCTGACTTTC. Based on the CDR3 plus reference TRBV19 and TRBJ2-6, the full variable domain is DGGITQSPKYLFRKEGQNVTLSCEQNLNHDAMYWYRQDPGQGLRLIYYSQIVNDFQKGDIAEGYSVSREKKESFPLTVTSAQKNPTAFYLCASTADSPGAGANVLTFGAGSRLTVL.

The chain uses TRBV5-6 and TRBJ2-1; 9 nucleotides line up with TRBD2. Germline trimming cut 4 bases from V and 1 base from J; bases unmatched to any gene: 6. Germline values: CDR1 SGHDT, CDR2 YYEEEE. This CDR3 contains 16 residues. CDR3 nucleotide sequence: TGTGCCAGCAGCCCCGGGACTAGCTTTTCCTACAATGAGCAGTTCTTC. This encodes CASSPGTSFSYNEQFF.

The chain carries TRBV11-2 and TRBJ1-1, with no clear D. CDR1 is SGHAT and CDR2 is FQNNGV in the germline V gene. This CDR3 region has 16 residues. With 0 bases removed from V and 7 bases from J, the gap between germline ends came to 18 bases. The CDR3 region is CASSLEIAGRAGEAFF. The CDR3 coding sequence is TGTGCCAGCAGCTTAGAAATTGCCGGGAGGGCAGGTGAAGCTTTCTTT.

The table lists this clone with a few counts. The J gene is TRBJ1-4, the V gene TRBV9; tentatively, D is TRBD1 (6 bases). Looked up from germline, CDR1 is SGDLS and CDR2 is YYNGEE. The V end was cut by 4 bases, the J end by 13 bases, with 17 bases between. The CDR3 extends over 13 amino acids. The CDR3 nucleotides are TGTGCCAGCAGCCAGGACAGCGACTCGACACTGTTTTTT. It codes for CASSQDSDSTLFF.